This T cell receptor beta chain was recorded in a study of CD8 T cells in Susac syndrome. Sequencing of TCR beta was performed on blood CD8+ and CD4+ T cells. Per germline, CDR1 LGHDT and CDR2 YNNKEL (reference sequence). The ends were cut back, 3 bases at V and 5 bases at J, with 15 bases in the middle. The CDR3 has 15 amino acids. Random hexamers were used to reverse transcribe the RNA input (about 0.45 to 1 ug). The method of amplification for TCR beta CDR3 was immunoSEQ multiplex PCR, covering 54 Vbeta and 13 Jbeta. From the immunoSEQ multiplex PCR reads, TCRdb called clonotypes with MiXCR, one entry per CDR3 protein. The table lists about 120,000 distinct CDR3 sequences, around 90% of them singletons.

This clonotype originated in a human donor in good health. This sequence joins TRBV3-1 and TRBJ2-3, with D maybe TRBD1 (6 bases). The sequenced sample was CD4+ T cells from PBMCs. As DNA, the CDR3 is TGTGCCAGCAGCCATTCAAGCGAAGGGGGAGATACGCAGTATTTT. It encodes CASSHSSEGGDTQYF.